The 10 T cell receptor beta chains listed next were all sequenced from one sample in a study of vaccination effects on CD4 cells after COVID-19. ViraFEST used viral peptide pools to expand antigen-specific CD4+ T cells before sequencing. On roughly day 10 of culture, CD4+ T cells were separated out. Nucleocapsid antibodies stayed negative before and after vaccination, showing no earlier SARS-CoV-2 infection. The antigens for these receptors are not known. The data were produced by immunoSEQ multiplex PCR, yet TCRdb's version contains in-frame clones alone and is incomplete. The profile covers under 75,000 clones, with 80% appearing a single time and about 12% taken by the ten largest. Sequenced here: CD4+ T cells from PBMCs cultured with SARS-CoV-2 spike peptides, sampled before COVID-19 vaccination. Source of these receptors: a human donor who received a COVID-19 vaccine.

The sample holds a few counts of this clone. Written as DNA, the CDR3 is TGTGCCATCAGTGCAGACAGGGGAAATCAGCCCCAGCATTTT. Translated, it gives CAISADRGNQPQHF. The J gene is TRBJ1-5, the V gene TRBV10-3; the match to TRBD1 covers 8 bases. Per germline, CDR1 ENHRY and CDR2 SYGVKD. The V segment lost 4 bases and the J segment 4 bases; nucleotides outside the gene matches: 3. This CDR3 is 14 amino acids long.

The CDR3 is CASSFGGAYEQYV. CDR3 DNA sequence: TGTGCCAGCAGCTTTGGGGGAGCCTACGAGCAGTACGTC. The V call is TRBV5-8, the J call TRBJ2-7, with D possibly called TRBD1 or TRBD2 (5 bases each). V lost 2 bases and J 2 bases, leaving 8 bases between the germline ends. The CDR3 loop spans 13 amino acids. Looked up from germline, CDR1 is SGHTS and CDR2 is YDEGEE.

As to this clone: At the DNA level, this CDR3 is encoded by other sequences in the same sample as well. V usage is TRBV7-2 and J usage is TRBJ2-3; D ambiguous. Germline-derived CDR1 and CDR2 are SGHTA and FQGNSA. The CDR3 runs to 11 residues. V was trimmed by 3 bases and J by 6 bases, leaving 4 bases between them. CDR3 residues: CASSFTDTQYF. The CDR3 nucleotides read TGTGCCAGCAGCTTCACCGATACGCAGTATTTT. The complete variable domain, with remaining parts taken from reference TRBV7-2 and TRBJ2-3, reads GAGVSQSPSNKVTEKGKDVELRCDPISGHTALYWYRQSLGQGLEFLIYFQGNSAPDKSGLPSDRFSAERTGGSVSTLTIQRTQQEDSAVYLCASSFTDTQYFGPGTRLTVL.

There are a few counts of this clone. V is TRBV6-1 and J is TRBJ2-7, with 7 bases lining up with TRBD1. Germline loops: CDR1 MNHNS, CDR2 SASEGT. V gave up 0 bases and J gave up 3 bases; unmatched junction bases: 5. The CDR3 sequence is 15 residues long. The CDR3 spells CASSEALQGIYEQYV. DNA for the CDR3: TGTGCCAGCAGTGAAGCGCTACAGGGGATCTACGAGCAGTACGTC.

The DNA of the CDR3 is TGCGCCAGCAGCCCGGGACAGGGCACAGATACGCAGTATTTT. It codes for CASSPGQGTDTQYF. J is TRBJ2-3 and V is TRBV5-1, with 8 bases aligning to TRBD1. There are 14 residues in the CDR3. The V gene's germline CDR1 is SGHRS and CDR2 YFSETQ. V lost 4 bases and J lost 1; bases outside the gene matches: 2. Full variable domain (rest looked up from reference TRBV5-1 and TRBJ2-3): KAGVTQTPRYLIKTRGQQVTLSCSPISGHRSVSWYQQTPGQGLQFLFEYFSETQRNKGNFPGRFSGRQFSNSRSEMNVSTLELGDSALYLCASSPGQGTDTQYFGPGTRLTVL.

This rearrangement joins TRBV11-2 to TRBJ2-5, with 7 bases aligning to TRBD1. Germline V gives CDR1 SGHAT, CDR2 FQNNGV. The CDR3 loop spans 14 amino acids. Trimming took 4 bases from V and 2 from J; bases not matched to a gene: 4. DNA for the CDR3: TGTGCCAGCAGCTCACCCAGGGGGCAAGAGACCCAGTACTTC. Residues: CASSSPRGQETQYF.

The rearrangement uses TRBV6-6 and TRBJ2-5; 8 nucleotides agree with TRBD1. CDR1 is MNHNY and CDR2 is SVGAGI in the germline V gene (reference sequence). The CDR3 length is 15 residues. V lost 8 bases and J lost 3; bases outside the gene matches: 11. This CDR3 is CASGGQGPLEETQYF. The CDR3 DNA reads TGTGCCAGCGGAGGACAGGGACCGCTCGAAGAGACCCAGTACTTC.

The chain recombines TRBV7-2 with TRBJ1-4, with D uncertain. The CDR3 sequence is 16 residues long. Germline CDR1 reads SGHTA; CDR2 reads FQGNSA. V lost 1 base to trimming and J lost 2 bases, with 11 bases between them. The DNA for the CDR3 is TGTGCCAGCAGCTTAGTCCCGGGTCTTACTAATGAAAAACTGTTTTTT. This encodes CASSLVPGLTNEKLFF.

This clone was observed a single time. V usage is TRBV27 and J usage is TRBJ2-2; D perhaps matches TRBD1 (6 bases). This CDR3 is 14 amino acids long. CDR1 MNHEY and CDR2 SMNVEV come from the germline V gene (reference sequence). V was trimmed by 7 bases and J by 8 bases, leaving 17 bases between them. CDR3 region: CASTPRTDRGELFF. The CDR3 DNA reads TGTGCCAGCACCCCCCGGACAGACAGAGGGGAGCTGTTTTTT.

The J gene is TRBJ2-5, the V gene TRBV5-1, with 11 positions matching TRBD1. This CDR3 spans 15 amino acids. The V gene's germline CDR1 is SGHRS and CDR2 YFSETQ. The ends lost 0 bases at V and 2 bases at J; junction bases unmatched: 0. CDR3 nucleotides: TGCGCCAGCAGCTTGGGGGACAGGGGGCAAGAGACCCAGTACTTC. This encodes CASSLGDRGQETQYF.